This T cell receptor beta chain was captured by sequencing in a study of T cells in Graves' hyperthyroidism and ophthalmopathy. The V end lost 4 bases, the J end lost 0 bases, and 19 bases lay between the germline ends. Germline loops: CDR1 SGHTA, CDR2 FQGNSA. The CDR3 loop spans 18 amino acids. This clonotype was observed a single time. Patients between 18 and 65 years old had hyperthyroidism, newly diagnosed and lasting under 2 months. The investigators amplified TCR beta CDR3 regions from RNA transcripts. In the first-round RT-PCR of the TCR CDR3, the HTBI primer set was used. One entry per CDR3 protein, called by TCRdb with MiXCR from the multiplex PCR reads. The sample has about 840,000 distinct CDR3 sequences; 38% are singletons.

The clonotype originates from a man between 18 and 35 years old with Graves' hyperthyroidism. The J gene is TRBJ1-3, the V gene TRBV7-2; tentatively, D is TRBD1 (6 bases). Sequenced sample: blood. The CDR3 DNA sequence: TGTGCCAGCAGCTCGAGGGGGGACTGGAGAAACTCTGGAAACACCATATATTTT. It is translated as CASSSRGDWRNSGNTIYF.